Listed here is a single T cell receptor beta chain. The data are from a study of shared clonotypes between healthy human individuals. Study overall: A couple of female and a few male donors aged 18 to 49 were enrolled.

The CDR3 runs 11 residues. Trimming took 4 bases from V and 8 from J, leaving 7 bases between them. Germline V gene lookup returns CDR1 SGHTS and CDR2 YDEGEE. Some clones are missing from TCRdb's copy, which holds only in-frame ones; the method was immunoSEQ multiplex PCR. The repertoire holds fewer than 1.4 million clones, with about 84% as singletons. The chain has TRBV5-8 and TRBJ2-1; D unresolved. Source material: memory CD4+ T cells from PBMCs. Subset reported: CD45RA-negative fraction. This sequence originates from a man aged 18 to 30 in good health. Some clones in this sample may be carry-over from other donors' samples. In nucleotides, the CDR3 is TGTGCCAGCAGCGTGCTCGATGAGCAGTTCTTC. Protein sequence: CASSVLDEQFF.